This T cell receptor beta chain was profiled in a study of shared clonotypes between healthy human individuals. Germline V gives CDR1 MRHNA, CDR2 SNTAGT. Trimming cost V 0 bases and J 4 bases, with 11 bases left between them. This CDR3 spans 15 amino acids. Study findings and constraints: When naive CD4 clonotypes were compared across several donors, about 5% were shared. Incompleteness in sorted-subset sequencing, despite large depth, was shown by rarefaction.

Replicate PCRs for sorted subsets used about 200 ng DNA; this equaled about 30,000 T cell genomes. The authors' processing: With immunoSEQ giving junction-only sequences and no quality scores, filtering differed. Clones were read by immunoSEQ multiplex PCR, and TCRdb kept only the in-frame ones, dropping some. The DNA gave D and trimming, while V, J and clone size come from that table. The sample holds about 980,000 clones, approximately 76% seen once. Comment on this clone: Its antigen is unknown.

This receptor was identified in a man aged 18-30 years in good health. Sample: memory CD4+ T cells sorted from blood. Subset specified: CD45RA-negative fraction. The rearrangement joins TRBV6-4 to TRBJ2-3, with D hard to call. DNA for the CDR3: TGTGCCAGCAGTGACTCCTGGGCGCTGGCAGATACGCAGTATTTT. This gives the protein CASSDSWALADTQYF.